This T cell receptor beta chain was documented in a study of blood T cells in healthy people across ages. Notes on this clonotype: What it binds is not known.

Together with a sample-barcoded 5' primer, a J-beta primer mix was included in a second PCR lasting about 7 to 12 cycles. Via MiXCR, TCRdb re-called the 5' RACE reads, giving one row per CDR3 protein. The repertoire consists of some 900,000 distinct CDR3 sequences, with about 48% occurring once and the leading ten covering 13%. Deletions cut 6 bases from V and 3 bases from J, with 16 bases between. Germline V lookup: CDR1 DFQATT, CDR2 SNEGSKA (reference sequence). CDR3 length: 14 residues. The study's findings and limits: Compared with aged donors, long-lived donors showed fewer expanded clones, suggesting selection.

The sequenced material came from blood. The chain links TRBV20-1 to TRBJ2-3, with D unresolved. The sequence came from a man aged 25 to 40 in good health. CDR3 protein: CSAERPYKTDTQYF. The CDR3 bases are TGCAGTGCCGAGCGCCCTTACAAGACAGATACGCAGTATTTT.